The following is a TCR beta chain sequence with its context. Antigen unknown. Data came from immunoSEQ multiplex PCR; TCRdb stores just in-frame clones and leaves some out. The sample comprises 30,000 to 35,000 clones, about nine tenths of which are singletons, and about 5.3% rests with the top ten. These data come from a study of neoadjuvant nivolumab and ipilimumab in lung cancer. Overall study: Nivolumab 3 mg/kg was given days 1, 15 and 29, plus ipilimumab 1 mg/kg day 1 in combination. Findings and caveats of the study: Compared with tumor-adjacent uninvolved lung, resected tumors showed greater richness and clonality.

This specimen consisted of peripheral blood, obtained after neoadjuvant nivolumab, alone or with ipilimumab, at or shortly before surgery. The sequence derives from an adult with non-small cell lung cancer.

CDR3 region: CASRIIQSSYEQYF. CDR3 DNA sequence: TGTGCCAGCAGGATAATACAGAGCTCCTACGAGCAGTACTTC. The chain uses TRBV6-5 and TRBJ2-7; no definite D call. The CDR3 extends over 14 amino acids. The V gene's germline CDR1 is MNHEY and CDR2 SVGAGI. V was clipped by 6 bases and J by 0 bases, with 12 bases between them.